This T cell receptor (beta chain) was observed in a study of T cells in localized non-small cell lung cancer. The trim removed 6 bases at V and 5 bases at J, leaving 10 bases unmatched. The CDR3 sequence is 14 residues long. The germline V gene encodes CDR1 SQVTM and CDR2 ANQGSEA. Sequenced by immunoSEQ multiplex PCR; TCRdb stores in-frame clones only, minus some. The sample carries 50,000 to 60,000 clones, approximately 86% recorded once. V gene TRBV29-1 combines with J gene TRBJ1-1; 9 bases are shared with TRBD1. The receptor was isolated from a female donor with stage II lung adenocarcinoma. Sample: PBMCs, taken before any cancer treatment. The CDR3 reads CSVIQGAGGTEAFF. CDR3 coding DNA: TGCAGCGTCATACAGGGGGCAGGAGGGACTGAAGCTTTCTTT.